This TCR beta chain was sequenced in a study of blood T cell repertoires in COVID-19 (dated by TCRdb to the early 2020s). Context from the whole study: Collaborator samples came from the United States, Italy and Spain and covered acute and convalescent phases of COVID-19. The prospective study material was composed of cDNA or gDNA derived from T cells, B-cell-depleted T cells, or PBMCs. The dataset comprised deeply sampled blood TCRbeta repertoires from subjects exposed to, actively infected with, or recovered from COVID-19. A freely available public database, intended as a resource for researchers studying the immune response to SARS-CoV-2, is where the repertoires were released. The samples were drawn from the first 160 participants of the ongoing ImmuneRACE study and from about 1,200 subjects provided by 6 global collaborators. Nearly every sample came with metadata listing a de-identified subject ID, COVID-19 status, age in years and sex. Where available, HLA class I and class II types were obtained from metadata supplied by the sample provider rather than from assay-based typing.

With respect to this clone: Its recognized antigen is unknown. Per-base quality was not reported, and no clone a single base away is much larger than it.

TCRbeta CDR3 regions were amplified from genomic DNA using the immunoSEQ Assay, a bias-controlled multiplex PCR. Per the source publication's procedure: The number of nucleated cells in each sample was estimated by amplification of reference gene primers within the assay. To quantify the absolute abundance of each unique TCRbeta CDR3 rearrangement, sequence reads were collapsed and filtered. For each sample, productive Simpson clonality was calculated as the square root of Simpson's diversity index across productive rearrangements. This is the immuneACCESS table as TCRdb keeps it, with only in-frame sequences that have V and J called. A part of the clones is gone; compared with another copy, unresolved V genes explain less than half, and the rest is unexplained. The V and J calls and clone size are taken from that table; D and trimming were inferred from the DNA. Present in this sample are around 270,000 clones, roughly four fifths of which were seen just once. In total, the top ten clones hold approximately 14% of the sample.

In Seattle, one collaborating source enrolled patients while the infection was active and tracked those patients longitudinally over the course of disease. Each collaborating institution followed its own protocols to collect whole blood in K2EDTA tubes. Collaborator samples were shipped for TCRbeta analysis as frozen whole blood, isolated PBMCs, or DNA extracted from either sample type. General findings and caveats noted by the study authors: The amount of clinical and demographic metadata varied by source and participant and was provided uncurated.

This TCR came from a person between 65 and 80 years old with COVID-19, enrolled during active disease. The specimen was peripheral blood.

The DNA sequence is as follows: TGTGCCACCAGTGATTTGCAAGGGACACCCTACAATGAGCAGTTCTTC. Translation gives CATSDLQGTPYNEQFF. The chain couples TRBV24-1 to TRBJ2-1; perhaps TRBD1 is the D gene, with 6 bases matching. V sheds 0 bases and J sheds 2 bases, leaving 10 bases between their ends. The CDR1 and CDR2 encoded by the germline V gene are KGHDR and SFDVKD. Measured from the cysteine to the phenylalanine, the CDR3 is 16 residues long. Solely the CDR3 DNA is kept, with 48 bases framed from the first base.